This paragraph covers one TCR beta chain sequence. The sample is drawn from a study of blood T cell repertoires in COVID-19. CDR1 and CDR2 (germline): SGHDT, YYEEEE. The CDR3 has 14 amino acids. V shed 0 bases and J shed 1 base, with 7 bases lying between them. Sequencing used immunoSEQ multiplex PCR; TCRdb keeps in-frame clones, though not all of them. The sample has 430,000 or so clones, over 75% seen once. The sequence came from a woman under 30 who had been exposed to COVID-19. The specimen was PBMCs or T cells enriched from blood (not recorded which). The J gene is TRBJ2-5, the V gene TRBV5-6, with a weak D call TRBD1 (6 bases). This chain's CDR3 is CASSLGTAQETQYF. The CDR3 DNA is TGTGCCAGCAGCTTGGGGACAGCCCAAGAGACCCAGTACTTC.